These T cell receptor beta chains were read from a single sample in a study of response to subunit inactivated influenza vaccine. Using its own MiXCR run on the RT-PCR reads, TCRdb lists one record per CDR3 protein. This sample has 490,000 or so distinct CDR3 sequences; approximately 7.7% occur once, and the top ten carry over 10%. Sequences were derived from PBMCs from blood, sampled approximately 25 months after vaccination. These receptor sequences come from a man aged 50 to 69 who received an inactivated influenza vaccine. The CDR3 runs from the conserved cysteine through the conserved F or W. A D gene is named only where the DNA matches it firmly. Expanded clones get a size class; other rows say once, few or many, or leave the size out.

d_call j_call v_call clone_size cdr3_aa cdr3_nt
TRBD2 TRBJ2-2 TRBV6-5 . CASSYVAGGIGELFF TGTGCCAGCAGTTACGTAGCGGGGGGGATCGGGGAGCTGTTTTTT
. TRBJ2-1 TRBV28 many CASSPSDSHNEQFF TGTGCCAGCAGTCCCTCCGACTCTCACAATGAGCAGTTCTTC
TRBD1 TRBJ1-4 TRBV6-5 . CASSYLGTGKNEKLFF TGTGCCAGCAGTTACCTGGGGACAGGTAAAAATGAAAAACTGTTTTTT
. TRBJ1-6 TRBV7-2 many CASSGDGVNSPLHF TGTGCCAGCAGCGGTGACGGCGTAAATTCACCCCTCCACTTT
TRBD2 TRBJ2-7 TRBV30 . CAWRASGGAFYEQYF TGTGCCTGGAGGGCAAGCGGGGGGGCTTTTTACGAGCAGTACTTC
. TRBJ1-1 TRBV29-1 . CSVVHGTSTEAFF TGCAGCGTTGTACACGGTACTTCCACTGAAGCTTTCTTT
TRBD1 TRBJ1-2 TRBV20-1 many CSAEDRTNYGYTF TGCAGTGCCGAGGACAGGACTAACTATGGCTACACCTTC
TRBD2 TRBJ2-7 TRBV6-5 . CASSYSYTSGYSYEQYF TGTGCCAGCAGTTACTCTTACACTAGCGGGTACTCCTACGAGCAGTACTTC
TRBD1 TRBJ2-5 TRBV29-1 . CSVDPDRAGTQYF TGCAGCGTGGACCCGGACAGGGCGGGGACCCAGTACTTC
. TRBJ1-1 TRBV6-2/TRBV6-3 few CASSYYAFPNLITEAFF TGTGCCAGCAGTTATTATGCGTTCCCTAACCTTATTACTGAAGCTTTCTTT
TRBD1 TRBJ1-1 TRBV7-9 . CASSVTGGNTEAFF TGTGCCAGCAGCGTAACAGGGGGAAACACTGAAGCTTTCTTT
. TRBJ2-3 TRBV11-2 many CASSLDAFTDTQYF TGTGCCAGCAGCTTAGATGCGTTCACAGATACGCAGTATTTT
. TRBJ2-1 TRBV3-1 . CASNNPGGDEQFF TGTGCCAGCAACAACCCCGGGGGAGATGAGCAGTTCTTC
TRBD1 TRBJ2-7 TRBV15 . CATSRDNQGASYEQYF TGTGCCACCAGCAGAGATAACCAGGGGGCTTCTTACGAGCAGTACTTC
TRBD2 TRBJ2-1 TRBV5-1 few CASSLWRENEQFF TGCGCCAGCAGCTTGTGGCGGGAGAATGAGCAGTTCTTC
. TRBJ2-7 TRBV29-1 . CSVVVNSYEQYF TGCAGCGTTGTAGTAAATAGCTACGAGCAGTACTTC
. TRBJ2-7 TRBV2 . CASSVIDEQYF TGTGCCAGCAGTGTGATCGACGAGCAGTACTTC
TRBD1 TRBJ1-2 TRBV12-3/TRBV12-4 few CASSLNGQGLSIYTF TGTGCCAGCAGCCTAAACGGACAGGGACTTTCCATCTACACCTTC
TRBD2 TRBJ2-5 TRBV20-1 . CSARDSSGGIETQYF TGCAGTGCTAGAGATTCTAGCGGGGGGATTGAGACCCAGTACTTC
TRBD1 TRBJ1-5 TRBV3-1 few CASSPLHPGTGYNNQPQHF TGTGCCAGCAGCCCTCTTCACCCCGGGACAGGGTACAACAATCAGCCCCAGCATTTT
TRBD1 TRBJ2-5 TRBV11-2 few CASSLGTGGGKTQYF TGTGCCAGCAGCTTAGGGACAGGGGGCGGGAAGACCCAGTACTTC
. TRBJ2-1 TRBV4-3 few CASSHSWGSYNEQFF TGCGCCAGCAGCCATTCTTGGGGGTCCTACAATGAGCAGTTCTTC
. TRBJ2-1 TRBV9 . CASSVQGLYNEQFF TGTGCCAGCAGCGTACAGGGGCTCTACAATGAGCAGTTCTTC
. TRBJ2-7 TRBV28 few CASSYAPDSYEQYF TGTGCCAGCAGTTATGCCCCGGACTCCTACGAGCAGTACTTC
TRBD1 TRBJ2-2 TRBV27 . CASRIGTVSGELFF TGTGCCAGCAGAATCGGGACAGTGTCCGGGGAGCTGTTTTTT
. TRBJ2-7 TRBV20-1 . CSASGGPASTQYF TGCAGTGCTAGCGGTGGGCCGGCCTCCACGCAGTACTTC
TRBD2 TRBJ2-1 TRBV29-1 . CSSGGRTSGEQFF TGCAGCTCCGGGGGGAGGACTAGCGGTGAGCAGTTCTTC
. TRBJ1-2 TRBV7-2 many CASTGQNYGYTF TGTGCCAGCACCGGACAAAACTATGGCTACACCTTC
. TRBJ2-3 TRBV20-1 few CSASGGGGRRTDTQYF TGCAGTGCTTCCGGAGGGGGGGGACGCCGCACAGATACGCAGTATTTT
. TRBJ2-3 TRBV7-8 few CASSQSGAQYF TGTGCCAGCAGCCAATCGGGGGCGCAGTATTTT
. TRBJ2-5 TRBV18 . CASSQRDTETQYF TGTGCCAGCTCACAACGGGACACGGAGACCCAGTACTTC
. TRBJ2-5 TRBV28 few CASSSPAGRPETQYF TGTGCCAGCAGTTCCCCCGCAGGACGCCCAGAGACCCAGTACTTC
. TRBJ2-1 TRBV12-3/TRBV12-4 many CASSSNEQFF TGTGCCAGCAGTAGCAATGAGCAGTTCTTC
TRBD1 TRBJ2-3 TRBV24-1 few CATSDSWTGRADTQYF TGTGCCACCAGTGATTCCTGGACAGGGCGGGCAGATACGCAGTATTTT
TRBD1 TRBJ2-3 TRBV6-5 few CASSYSPGGGGTDTQYF TGTGCCAGCAGTTATTCCCCAGGGGGCGGGGGCACAGATACGCAGTATTTT
. TRBJ2-1 TRBV3-1 few CASSQDGDGASEQFF TGTGCCAGCAGCCAAGATGGGGATGGTGCTAGTGAGCAGTTCTTC
. TRBJ2-5 TRBV7-9 many CASSPWDSQETQYF TGTGCCAGCAGCCCCTGGGACTCCCAAGAGACCCAGTACTTC
. TRBJ2-7 TRBV6-5 . CASSSFPFGSYEQYF TGTGCCAGCAGTTCCTTTCCCTTTGGCTCCTACGAGCAGTACTTC
TRBD1 TRBJ2-7 TRBV11-2 many CASRVPGQGSYEQYF TGTGCCAGCAGGGTACCGGGACAGGGAAGCTACGAGCAGTACTTC
. TRBJ1-1 TRBV7-2 . CASSSQGGRNTEAFF TGTGCCAGCAGCTCGCAAGGGGGGAGGAACACTGAAGCTTTCTTT
. TRBJ2-5 TRBV7-9 . CAMGPGLQETQYF TGTGCCATGGGCCCCGGGCTACAAGAGACCCAGTACTTC
. TRBJ2-1 TRBV5-6 many CASSTLPGQSSYNEQFF TGTGCCAGCAGCACACTACCAGGACAGAGCTCCTACAATGAGCAGTTCTTC
TRBD1 TRBJ2-7 TRBV7-2 many CASSVRDRDRGAYEQYF TGTGCCAGCAGCGTCAGAGATAGGGACAGGGGCGCCTACGAGCAGTACTTC
TRBD1 TRBJ2-7 TRBV5-1 few CASSYDRGPGGQYF TGCGCCAGCAGTTACGACAGGGGGCCCGGGGGACAGTACTTC
TRBD1 TRBJ2-1 TRBV27 few CASSSSGQGAEQFF TGTGCCAGCAGCTCCTCCGGACAGGGGGCTGAGCAGTTCTTC
. TRBJ2-6 TRBV7-2 few CASSLERLSGANVLTF TGTGCCAGCAGCCTAGAACGTTTATCTGGGGCCAACGTCCTGACTTTC
. TRBJ1-4 TRBV20-1 few CSARDLGKLFF TGCAGTGCTAGAGATCTCGGAAAACTGTTTTTT
TRBD2 TRBJ2-1 TRBV14 . CASSQEAGGQFVNEQFF TGTGCCAGCAGCCAAGAAGCGGGGGGGCAATTCGTCAATGAGCAGTTCTTC
. TRBJ2-7 TRBV9 . CASSVGSAGRNEQYF TGTGCCAGCAGCGTAGGGTCGGCAGGGAGGAACGAGCAGTACTTC
. TRBJ1-5 TRBV20-1 . CSAGDQKHTGQPQHF TGCAGTGCTGGAGATCAGAAACACACTGGCCAGCCCCAGCATTTT
. TRBJ2-1 TRBV28 many CASSATDEQFF TGTGCCAGCAGCGCGACGGATGAGCAGTTCTTC
. TRBJ2-2 TRBV20-1 . CSARIGRKGGNTGELFF TGCAGTGCTAGGATTGGTCGGAAAGGAGGGAACACCGGGGAGCTGTTTTTT
. TRBJ1-5 TRBV5-1 few CASSTGIGADNQPQHF TGCGCCAGCAGCACCGGGATCGGGGCCGACAATCAGCCCCAGCATTTT